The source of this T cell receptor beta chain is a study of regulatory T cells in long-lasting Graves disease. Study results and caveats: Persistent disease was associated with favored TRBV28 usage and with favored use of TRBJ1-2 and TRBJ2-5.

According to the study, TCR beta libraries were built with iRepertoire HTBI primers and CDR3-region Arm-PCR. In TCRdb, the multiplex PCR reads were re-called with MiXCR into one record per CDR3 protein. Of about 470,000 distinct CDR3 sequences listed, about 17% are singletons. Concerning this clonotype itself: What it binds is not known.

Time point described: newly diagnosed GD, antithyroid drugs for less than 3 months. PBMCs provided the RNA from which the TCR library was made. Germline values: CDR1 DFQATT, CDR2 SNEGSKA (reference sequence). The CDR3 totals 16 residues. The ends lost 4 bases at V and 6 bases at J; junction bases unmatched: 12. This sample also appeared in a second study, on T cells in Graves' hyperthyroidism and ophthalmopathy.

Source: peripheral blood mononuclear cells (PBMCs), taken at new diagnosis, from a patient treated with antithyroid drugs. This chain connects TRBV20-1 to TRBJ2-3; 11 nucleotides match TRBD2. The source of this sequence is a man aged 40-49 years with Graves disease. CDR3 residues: CSATHSGRAEVDTQYF. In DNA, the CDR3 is TGCAGTGCTACCCATAGCGGGAGGGCCGAGGTGGATACGCAGTATTTT.